This TCR beta chain emerged from a study of blood T cell repertoires in COVID-19. Study summary: There were acute and convalescent COVID-19 samples, and they came from the United States, Italy and Spain. Nucleic acid was either cDNA or gDNA, and it came from T cells, B-cell-depleted T cells, or PBMCs.

One Seattle source followed patients from active infection through their disease course. Generated by immunoSEQ multiplex PCR, the TCRdb table keeps only in-frame clones and is missing some. This sample yields approximately 190,000 clones, of which 82% are seen a single time; around 8% belongs to the top ten. The CDR3 has 15 amino acids. Germline V CDR1 and CDR2: MDHEN, SYDVKM. Trimming took off 7 bases at V and 5 bases at J, with 20 bases between the two ends. The sequence was obtained from a woman in her fifties or sixties with COVID-19, enrolled during active disease. V is TRBV28 and J is TRBJ1-1; possibly TRBD1 for D (6 bases). The source material was peripheral blood. DNA of the CDR3: TGTGCCAGCACCACCATCCACCAGGGGTGGACTGAAGCTTTCTTT. This codes for CASTTIHQGWTEAFF.